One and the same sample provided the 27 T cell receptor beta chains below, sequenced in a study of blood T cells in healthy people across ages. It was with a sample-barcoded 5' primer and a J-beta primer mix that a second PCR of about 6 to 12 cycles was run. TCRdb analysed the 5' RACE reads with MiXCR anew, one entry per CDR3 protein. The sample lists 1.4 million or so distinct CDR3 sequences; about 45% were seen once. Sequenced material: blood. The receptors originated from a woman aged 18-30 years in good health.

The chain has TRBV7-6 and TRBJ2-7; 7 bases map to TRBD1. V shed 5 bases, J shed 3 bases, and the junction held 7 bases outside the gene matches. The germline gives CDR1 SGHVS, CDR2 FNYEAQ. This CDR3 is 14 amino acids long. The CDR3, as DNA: TGTGCCAGCAGCCCCGAGACAGGGCACTACGAGCAGTACTTC. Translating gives CASSPETGHYEQYF. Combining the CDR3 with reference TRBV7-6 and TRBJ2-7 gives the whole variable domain GAGVSQSPRYKVTKRGQDVALRCDPISGHVSLYWYRQALGQGPEFLTYFNYEAQQDKSGLPNDRFSAERPEGSISTLTIQRTEQRDSAMYRCASSPETGHYEQYFGPGTRLTVT.

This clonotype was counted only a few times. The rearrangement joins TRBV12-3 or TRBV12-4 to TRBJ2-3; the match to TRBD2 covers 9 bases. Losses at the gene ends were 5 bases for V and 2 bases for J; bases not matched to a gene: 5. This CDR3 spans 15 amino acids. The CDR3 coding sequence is TGTGCCAGCAGTCAGCGGGAGGTTCCCACAGATACGCAGTATTTT. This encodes CASSQREVPTDTQYF.

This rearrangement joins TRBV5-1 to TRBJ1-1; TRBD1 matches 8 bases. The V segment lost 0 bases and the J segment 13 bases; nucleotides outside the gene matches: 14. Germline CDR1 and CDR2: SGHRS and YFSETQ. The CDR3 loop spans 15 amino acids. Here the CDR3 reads CASSLDPGQVLRVFF. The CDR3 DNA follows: TGCGCCAGCAGCTTGGATCCGGGACAGGTTCTTCGGGTTTTCTTT.

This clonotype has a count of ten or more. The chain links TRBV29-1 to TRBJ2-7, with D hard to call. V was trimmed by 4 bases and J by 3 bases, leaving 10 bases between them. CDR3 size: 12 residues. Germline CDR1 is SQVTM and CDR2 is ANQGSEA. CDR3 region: CSVGFLGYEQYF. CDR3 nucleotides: TGCAGCGTTGGGTTTCTCGGCTACGAGCAGTACTTC.

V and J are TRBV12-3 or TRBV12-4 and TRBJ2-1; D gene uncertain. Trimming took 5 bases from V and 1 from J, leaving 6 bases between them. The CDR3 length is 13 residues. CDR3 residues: CASSVVSYNEQFF. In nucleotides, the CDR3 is TGTGCCAGCAGTGTAGTTTCCTACAATGAGCAGTTCTTC.

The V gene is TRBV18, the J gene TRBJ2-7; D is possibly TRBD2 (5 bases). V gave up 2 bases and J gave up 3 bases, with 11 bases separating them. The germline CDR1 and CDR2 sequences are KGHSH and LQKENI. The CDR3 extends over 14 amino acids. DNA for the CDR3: TGTGCCAGCTCACCAGCGACTACCTACTACGAGCAGTACTTC. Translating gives CASSPATTYYEQYF.

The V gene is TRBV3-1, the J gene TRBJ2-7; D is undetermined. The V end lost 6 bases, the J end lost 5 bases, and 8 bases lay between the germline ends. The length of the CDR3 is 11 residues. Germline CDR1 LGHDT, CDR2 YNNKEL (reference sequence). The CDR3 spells CASSTVNEQYF. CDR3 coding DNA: TGTGCCAGCAGTACCGTTAACGAGCAGTACTTC.

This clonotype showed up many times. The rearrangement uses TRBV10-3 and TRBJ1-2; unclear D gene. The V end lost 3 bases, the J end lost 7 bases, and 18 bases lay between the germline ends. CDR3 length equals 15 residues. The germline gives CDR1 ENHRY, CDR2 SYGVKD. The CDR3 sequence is CAISDRHGSWSGYTF. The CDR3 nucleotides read TGTGCCATCAGTGACCGACACGGATCATGGAGTGGCTACACCTTC.

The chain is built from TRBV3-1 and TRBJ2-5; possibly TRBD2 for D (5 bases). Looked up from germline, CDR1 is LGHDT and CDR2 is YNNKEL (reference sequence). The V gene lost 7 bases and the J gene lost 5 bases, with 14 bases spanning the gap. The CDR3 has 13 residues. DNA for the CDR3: TGTGCCAGCAAGCAAGCCCCGGGGGAGACCCAGTACTTC. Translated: CASKQAPGETQYF.

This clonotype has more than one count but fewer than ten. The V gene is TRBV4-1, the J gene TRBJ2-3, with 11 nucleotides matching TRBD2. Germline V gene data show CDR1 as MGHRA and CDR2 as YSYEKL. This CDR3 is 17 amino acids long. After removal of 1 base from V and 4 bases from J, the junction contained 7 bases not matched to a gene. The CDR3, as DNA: TGCGCCAGCAGCCAAGTCCAACTAGCGGGGGCCGCAGATACGCAGTATTTT. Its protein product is CASSQVQLAGAADTQYF.

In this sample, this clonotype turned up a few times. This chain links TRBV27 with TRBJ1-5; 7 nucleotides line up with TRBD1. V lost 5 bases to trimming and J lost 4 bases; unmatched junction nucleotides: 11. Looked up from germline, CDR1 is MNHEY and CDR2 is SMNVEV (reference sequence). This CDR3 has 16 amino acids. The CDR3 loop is CASSPRTGLVNQPQHF. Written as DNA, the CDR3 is TGTGCCAGCAGTCCCCGGACAGGTCTCGTTAATCAGCCCCAGCATTTT.

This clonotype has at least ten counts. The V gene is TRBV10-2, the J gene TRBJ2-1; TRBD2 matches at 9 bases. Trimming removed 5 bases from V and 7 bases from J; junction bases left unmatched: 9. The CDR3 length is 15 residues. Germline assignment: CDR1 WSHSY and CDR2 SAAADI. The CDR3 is CASSPSGGRINEQFF. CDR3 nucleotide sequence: TGCGCCAGCAGTCCAAGCGGGGGGCGAATTAATGAGCAGTTCTTC.

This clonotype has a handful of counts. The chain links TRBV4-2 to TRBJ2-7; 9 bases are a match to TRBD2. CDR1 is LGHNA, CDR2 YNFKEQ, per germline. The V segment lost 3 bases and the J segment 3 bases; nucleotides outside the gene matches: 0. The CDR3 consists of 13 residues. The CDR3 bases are TGTGCCAGCAGCCATAGCGGGAGCTACGAGCAGTACTTC. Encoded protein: CASSHSGSYEQYF.

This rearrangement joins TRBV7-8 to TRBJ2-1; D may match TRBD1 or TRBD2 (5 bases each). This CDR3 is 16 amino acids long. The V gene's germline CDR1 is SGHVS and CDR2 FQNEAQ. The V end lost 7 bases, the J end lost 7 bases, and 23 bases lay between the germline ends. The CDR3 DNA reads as TGTGCCAGCACCTCCTCTCGATGGGGGAATAGGAATGAGCAGTTCTTC. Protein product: CASTSSRWGNRNEQFF.

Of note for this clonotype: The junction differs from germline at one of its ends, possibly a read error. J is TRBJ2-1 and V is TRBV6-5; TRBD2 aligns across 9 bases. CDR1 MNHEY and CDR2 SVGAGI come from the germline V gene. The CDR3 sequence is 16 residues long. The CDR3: CAGSQTSGPSSNEQFF. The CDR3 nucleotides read TGTGCCGGCAGTCAGACTAGCGGTCCTTCGAGCAATGAGCAGTTCTTC.

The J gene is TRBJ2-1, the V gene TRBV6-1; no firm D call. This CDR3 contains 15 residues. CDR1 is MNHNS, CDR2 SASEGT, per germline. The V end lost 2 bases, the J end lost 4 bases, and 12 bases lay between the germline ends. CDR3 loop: CASSERRSLYNEQFF. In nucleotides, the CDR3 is TGTGCCAGCAGTGAAAGGCGATCCTTATACAATGAGCAGTTCTTC.

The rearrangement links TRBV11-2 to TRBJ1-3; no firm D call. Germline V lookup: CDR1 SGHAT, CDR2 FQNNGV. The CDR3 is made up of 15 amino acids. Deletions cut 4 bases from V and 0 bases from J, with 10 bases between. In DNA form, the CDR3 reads TGTGCCAGCAGCTCCGGAGTGAGCTCTGGAAACACCATATATTTT. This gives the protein CASSSGVSSGNTIYF.

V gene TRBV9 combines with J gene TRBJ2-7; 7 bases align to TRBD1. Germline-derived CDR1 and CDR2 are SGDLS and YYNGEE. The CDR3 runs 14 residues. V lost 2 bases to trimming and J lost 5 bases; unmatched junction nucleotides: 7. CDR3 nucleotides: TGTGCCAGCAGCGTGGGGACAGTTTTCAACGAGCAGTACTTC. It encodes CASSVGTVFNEQYF.

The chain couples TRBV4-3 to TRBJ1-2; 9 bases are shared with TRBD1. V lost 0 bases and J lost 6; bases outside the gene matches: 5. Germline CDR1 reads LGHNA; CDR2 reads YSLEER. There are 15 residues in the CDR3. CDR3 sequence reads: CASSQDYTGGNGYTF. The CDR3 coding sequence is TGCGCCAGCAGCCAAGATTATACAGGGGGCAATGGCTACACCTTC.

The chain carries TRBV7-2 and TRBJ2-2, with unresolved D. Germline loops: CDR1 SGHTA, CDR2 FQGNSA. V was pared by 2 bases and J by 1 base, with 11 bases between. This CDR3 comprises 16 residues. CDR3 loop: CASSLRMEGNTGELFF. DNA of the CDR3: TGTGCCAGCAGCTTAAGGATGGAAGGGAACACCGGGGAGCTGTTTTTT.

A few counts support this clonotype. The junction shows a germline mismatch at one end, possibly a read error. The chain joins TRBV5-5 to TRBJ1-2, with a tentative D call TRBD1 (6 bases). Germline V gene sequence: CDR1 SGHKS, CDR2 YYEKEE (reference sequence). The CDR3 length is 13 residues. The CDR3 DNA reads TGCGCCAGCAGCCCCGAGGGGGGGTATGGCTACACCTTC. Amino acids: CASSPEGGYGYTF.

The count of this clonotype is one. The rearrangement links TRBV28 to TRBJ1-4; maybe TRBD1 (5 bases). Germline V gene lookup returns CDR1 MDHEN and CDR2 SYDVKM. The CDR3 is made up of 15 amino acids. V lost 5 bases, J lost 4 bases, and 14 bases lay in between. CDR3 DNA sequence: TGTGCCAGCAGTCCCTCTGGGGCGGGTAATGAAAAACTGTTTTTT. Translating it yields CASSPSGAGNEKLFF.

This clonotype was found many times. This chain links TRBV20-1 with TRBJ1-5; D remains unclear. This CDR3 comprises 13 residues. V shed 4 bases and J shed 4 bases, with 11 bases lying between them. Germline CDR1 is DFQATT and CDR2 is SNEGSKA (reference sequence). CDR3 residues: CSAKSRQNQPQHF. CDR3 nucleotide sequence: TGCAGTGCTAAATCAAGGCAAAATCAGCCCCAGCATTTT.

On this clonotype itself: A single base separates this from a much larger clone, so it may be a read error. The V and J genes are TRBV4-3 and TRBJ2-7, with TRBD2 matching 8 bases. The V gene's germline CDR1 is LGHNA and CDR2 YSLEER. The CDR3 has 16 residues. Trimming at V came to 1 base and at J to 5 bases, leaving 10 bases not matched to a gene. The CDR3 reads CASSQAWGLESHEQYF. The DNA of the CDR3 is TGCGCCAGCAGCCAAGCATGGGGACTAGAGAGTCACGAGCAGTACTTC.

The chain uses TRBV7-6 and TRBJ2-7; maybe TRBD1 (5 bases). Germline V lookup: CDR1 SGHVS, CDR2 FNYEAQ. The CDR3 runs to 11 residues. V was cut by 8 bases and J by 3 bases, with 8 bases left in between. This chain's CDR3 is CASAQGYEQYF. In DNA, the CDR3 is TGTGCCAGCGCTCAGGGCTACGAGCAGTACTTC.

The CDR3 region is CSVVLAGGYNEQFF. The DNA of the CDR3 is TGCAGCGTTGTCCTCGCGGGAGGGTACAATGAGCAGTTCTTC. The chain carries TRBV29-1 and TRBJ2-1; 9 nucleotides align to TRBD2. This CDR3 is 14 amino acids long. CDR1 and CDR2 from the germline V gene are SQVTM and ANQGSEA. V trimming: 4 bases; J trimming: 4 bases; junction bases outside the gene matches: 5.

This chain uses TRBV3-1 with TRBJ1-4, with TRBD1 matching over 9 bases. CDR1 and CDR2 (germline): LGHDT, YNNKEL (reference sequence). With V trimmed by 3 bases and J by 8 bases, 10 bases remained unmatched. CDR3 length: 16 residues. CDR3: CASSHPSGTGSEKLFF. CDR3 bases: TGTGCCAGCAGCCATCCGTCCGGGACAGGGAGCGAAAAACTGTTTTTT.